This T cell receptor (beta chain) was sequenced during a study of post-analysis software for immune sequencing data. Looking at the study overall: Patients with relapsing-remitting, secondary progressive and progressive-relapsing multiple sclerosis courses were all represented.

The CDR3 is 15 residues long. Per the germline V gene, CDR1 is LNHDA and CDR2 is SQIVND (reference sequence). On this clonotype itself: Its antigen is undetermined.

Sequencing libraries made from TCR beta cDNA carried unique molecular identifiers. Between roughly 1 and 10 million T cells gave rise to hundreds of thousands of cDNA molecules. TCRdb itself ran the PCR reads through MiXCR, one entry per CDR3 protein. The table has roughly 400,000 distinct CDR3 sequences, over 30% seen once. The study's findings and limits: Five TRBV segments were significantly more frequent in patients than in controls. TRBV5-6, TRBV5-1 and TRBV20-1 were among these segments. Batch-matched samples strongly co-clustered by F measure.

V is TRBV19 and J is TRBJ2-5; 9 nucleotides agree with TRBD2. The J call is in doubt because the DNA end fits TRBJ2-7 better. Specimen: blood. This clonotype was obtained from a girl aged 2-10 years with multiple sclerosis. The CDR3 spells CASSPLAGRNYEQYF. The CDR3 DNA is TGTGCCAGTAGCCCTCTAGCGGGACGAAACTACGAGCAGTACTTC.